Given below is one T cell receptor (beta chain) in context. Its specificity is not known. The entry originates in a study of cytomegalovirus exposure and HLA in healthy donors. Study as a whole: Early release data held some 80 million unique TCRs from HLA-typed donors. Most donors, 80% to 90% of over 300 genotyped, fell in the Caucasian-associated ancestry cluster. Notes on the study in general: A missense DCLRE1C variant was associated with V- and J-gene trimming of TCR beta chains in a later analysis, and an independent cohort replicated the association.

A multiplex PCR was run with 60 Vbeta primers and 13 Jbeta primers. Assay used: immunoSEQ multiplex PCR; TCRdb lists only in-frame clones, some missing. Of around 130,000 clones listed, about 73% were seen once; the top ten hold roughly 2.7%. The CDR3 runs to 13 residues. V was cut by 6 bases and J by 2 bases, with 11 bases left in between. In germline, CDR1 is MNHNS, CDR2 SASEGT. This receptor was taken from a human donor in good health. Sequencing input: PBMCs. This rearrangement joins TRBV6-1 to TRBJ2-7; no firm D call. The CDR3 nucleotides read TGTGCCAGCAGAAGGAACAGCCCCTACGAGCAGTACTTC. Translating gives CASRRNSPYEQYF.